This T cell receptor beta chain is drawn from a study of blood T cell repertoires in COVID-19. Turning to the study itself: Acute-phase and convalescent COVID-19 samples originated in the United States, Italy and Spain. Sources were T cells, B-cell-depleted T cells, or PBMCs; the material itself was cDNA or gDNA.

Clones were sequenced by immunoSEQ multiplex PCR, and TCRdb holds only the in-frame ones, with some missing. The sample lists approximately 260,000 clones, around 84% occurring once. CDR3 length: 14 amino acids. The V end was cut by 3 bases, the J end by 6 bases, with 15 bases between. Looked up from germline, CDR1 is SGDLS and CDR2 is YYNGEE. All enrollees were roughly 18 to 95 years old and from 25 or so US areas. Participants were placed into cohorts based on the clinical history they reported. The TCR originated in a man aged 25-40 years with acute COVID-19. The rearrangement uses TRBV9 and TRBJ1-1; D is possibly TRBD1 (5 bases). The sample taken for sequencing was PBMCs or T cells enriched from blood (not recorded which). CDR3 in DNA: TGTGCCAGCAGCGCCCCCGGGAGGGGTTCTGAAGCTTTCTTT. Protein: CASSAPGRGSEAFF.